The 7 T cell receptor beta chains below come from one sample, sequenced in a study of T cells in localized non-small cell lung cancer. Repertoires were generated with immunoSEQ multiplex PCR, while TCRdb's copy carries only in-frame clones and drops some. This sample has more than 2,500 clones, with around 34% found just once. Here the sequenced sample was normal lung tissue next to the tumor, taken before any cancer treatment. These receptors came from a male donor aged 60 or older with stage I squamous cell lung carcinoma.

This clone appeared a few times. CDR3 sequence (DNA): TGTGCCAGCAGTACCGGAAAAGGATACACAGATACGCAGTATTTT. It specifies CASSTGKGYTDTQYF. The rearrangement joins TRBV28 to TRBJ2-3; D is unresolved. V was trimmed by 5 bases and J by 2 bases, leaving 14 bases between them. Germline assignment: CDR1 MDHEN and CDR2 SYDVKM. The CDR3 is 15 amino acids.

The rearrangement joins TRBV28 to TRBJ1-6, with unresolved D. The CDR3 runs 15 residues. Trimming took off 5 bases at V and 8 bases at J, with 16 bases between the two ends. Germline CDR1 is MDHEN and CDR2 is SYDVKM. The CDR3 loop is CASSTVVAIYSPLHF. The CDR3 bases are TGTGCCAGCAGTACCGTCGTGGCGATTTATTCACCCCTCCACTTT.

The chain is built from TRBV9 and TRBJ1-4; TRBD1 might be the D (6 bases). The germline V and J ends were trimmed by 5 bases and 4 bases, with 15 bases remaining between them. The CDR3 runs 15 residues. Looked up from germline, CDR1 is SGDLS and CDR2 is YYNGEE. Written as DNA, the CDR3 is TGTGCCAGCAGTGTTATGACAGGCAATAATGAAAAACTGTTTTTT. Amino acids: CASSVMTGNNEKLFF.

V usage is TRBV19 and J usage is TRBJ1-3, with D tentatively TRBD1 (6 bases). The germline CDR1 and CDR2 sequences are LNHDA and SQIVND (reference sequence). This CDR3 contains 13 residues. The V and J ends lost 6 bases and 8 bases respectively, with 14 bases between them. In DNA form, the CDR3 reads TGTGCCAGTAGCGACAGGACCGGGTACACCATATATTTT. Translating gives CASSDRTGYTIYF.

This rearrangement joins TRBV30 to TRBJ2-7; no definite D call. With 1 base removed from V and 8 bases from J, the gap between germline ends came to 15 bases. The CDR3 covers 13 residues. Germline V gene lookup returns CDR1 GTSNPN and CDR2 SVGIG (reference sequence). The CDR3 loop reads CAWSAQLSAQQYF. The CDR3 DNA sequence: TGTGCCTGGAGTGCCCAACTCTCCGCCCAGCAGTACTTC.

This chain uses TRBV12-2 with TRBJ1-1. TRBV12-2 represents a pseudogene. The CDR3 spans 16 residues. Written as DNA, the CDR3 is TGTGCAAGTCGCTTAATATGGCAGCCCATGAACACTGAAGCTTTCTTT. Amino acid sequence: CASRLIWQPMNTEAFF.

The V call is TRBV29-1, the J call TRBJ2-2; D not certain. This CDR3 contains 13 residues. V gave up 4 bases and J gave up 4 bases, with 10 bases separating them. CDR1 and CDR2 from the germline V gene are SQVTM and ANQGSEA. The CDR3 loop reads CSVVLRRTGELFF. CDR3 coding DNA: TGCAGCGTTGTGTTGAGGCGCACCGGGGAGCTGTTTTTT.